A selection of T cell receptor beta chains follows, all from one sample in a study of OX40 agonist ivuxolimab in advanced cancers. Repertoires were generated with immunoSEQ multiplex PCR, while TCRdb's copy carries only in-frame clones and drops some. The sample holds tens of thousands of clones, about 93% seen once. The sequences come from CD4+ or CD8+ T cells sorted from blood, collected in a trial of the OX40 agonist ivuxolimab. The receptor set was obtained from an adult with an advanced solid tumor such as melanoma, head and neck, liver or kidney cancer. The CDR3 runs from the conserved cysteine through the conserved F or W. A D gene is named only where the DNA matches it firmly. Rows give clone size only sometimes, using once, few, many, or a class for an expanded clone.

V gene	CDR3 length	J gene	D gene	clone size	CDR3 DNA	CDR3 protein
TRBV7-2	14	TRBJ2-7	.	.	TGTGCCAGCAGCCTATTAGCGCGAGCCTACGAGCAGTACTTC	CASSLLARAYEQYF
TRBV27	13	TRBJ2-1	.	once	TGTGCCAGCAGTTTGAGGAGCGGGCGTGAGCAGTTCTTC	CASSLRSGREQFF
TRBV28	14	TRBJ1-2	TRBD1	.	TGTGCCAGCAGTTTTGATAGGACAGGGCTTGGCTACACCTTC	CASSFDRTGLGYTF
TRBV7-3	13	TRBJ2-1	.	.	TGTGCCAGCAGCTCCGGAGGGCAGGATGAGCAGTTCTTC	CASSSGGQDEQFF
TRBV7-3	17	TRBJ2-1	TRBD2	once	TGTGCCAGCAGCTTGGGGACTAGCGGTCTGGGGGGCAATGAGCAGTTCTTC	CASSLGTSGLGGNEQFF
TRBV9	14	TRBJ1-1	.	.	TGTGCCAGCAGCGTAGATGGGGGAAACTCTGGAGCTTTCTTT	CASSVDGGNSGAFF
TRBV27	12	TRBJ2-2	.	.	TGTGCCAGCAGTCACAGCAACGGGGAGCTGTTTTTT	CASSHSNGELFF
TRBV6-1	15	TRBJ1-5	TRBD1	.	TGTGCCAGCAGTAGCCGGGACAGAGTCAATCAGCCCCAGCATTTT	CASSSRDRVNQPQHF
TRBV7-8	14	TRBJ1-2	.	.	TGTGCCAGCAGCTTCCTTCTCAGAGATGGTGGCTACACCTTC	CASSFLLRDGGYTF
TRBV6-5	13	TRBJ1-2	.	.	TGTGCCAGCAGTTACAGCCCGGCCTATGGCTACACCTTC	CASSYSPAYGYTF
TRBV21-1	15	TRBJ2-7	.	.	TGTGCCGCAGGTGGGGAGACTAGCGGAACCTACGAGCAGTACTTC	CAAGGETSGTYEQYF
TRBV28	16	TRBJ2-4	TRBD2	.	TGTGCCAGCAGCGGGACTAGCGGGAGTAGCAAAAACATTCAGTACTTC	CASSGTSGSSKNIQYF
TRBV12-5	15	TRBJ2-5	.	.	TGTGCTAGTGGTTGGATGTCATACAGCCAAGAGACCCAGTACTTC	CASGWMSYSQETQYF
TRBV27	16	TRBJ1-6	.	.	TGTGCCAGCAGCTTATATAGTAGGGACGGTCGCCATCCCCTCCACTTT	CASSLYSRDGRHPLHF
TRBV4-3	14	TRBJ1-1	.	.	TGCGCCAGCAGCCAAGGCCCATCGAACACTGAAGCTTTCTTT	CASSQGPSNTEAFF
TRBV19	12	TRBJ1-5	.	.	TGTGCCAGTACCCCCGGGTATCAGCCCCAGCATTTT	CASTPGYQPQHF
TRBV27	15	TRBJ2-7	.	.	TGTGCCAGCAGACCCCGAGGGGGGGGTTCCTACGAGCAGTACTTC	CASRPRGGGSYEQYF
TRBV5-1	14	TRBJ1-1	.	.	TGCGCCAGCAGCTCGAATCCATCGAACACTGAAGCTTTCTTT	CASSSNPSNTEAFF
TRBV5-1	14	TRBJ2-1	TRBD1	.	TGCGCCAGCAGCCCACCGACAGGGTACAATGAGCAGTTCTTC	CASSPPTGYNEQFF
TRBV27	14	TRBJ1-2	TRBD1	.	TGTGCCAGCAGTCCCCAGACAGGGCACGATGGCTACACCTTC	CASSPQTGHDGYTF
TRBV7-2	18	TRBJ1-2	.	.	TGTGCCAGCAGCCCTGAGGGTTGGGGTGGTGACAGGTACTATGGCTACACCTTC	CASSPEGWGGDRYYGYTF
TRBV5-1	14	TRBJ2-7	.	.	TGCGCCAGCAGCGGGGCCCCCCAGGGGGGTGAGCAGTACTTC	CASSGAPQGGEQYF
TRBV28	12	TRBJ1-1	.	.	TGTGCCAGCAGTTTTCCGGACACTGAAGCTTTCTTT	CASSFPDTEAFF
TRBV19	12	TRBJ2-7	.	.	TGTGCCAGTAGTCCCACGAACTACGAGCAGTACTTC	CASSPTNYEQYF
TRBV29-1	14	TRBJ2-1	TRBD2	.	TGCAGCGTTGAGAGACTAGCGGGGGGACGGGAGCAGTTCTTC	CSVERLAGGREQFF
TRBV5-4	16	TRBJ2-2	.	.	TGTGCCAGCAGCTTGCTCTTGCAGAAGAACACCGGGGAGCTGTTTTTT	CASSLLLQKNTGELFF
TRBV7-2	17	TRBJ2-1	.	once	TGTGCCAGCAGCTCTCAGCCGGACTGGCGCCTATACAATGAGCAGTTCTTC	CASSSQPDWRLYNEQFF
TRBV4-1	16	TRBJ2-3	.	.	TGCGCCAGCAGCCAATTAAGTACTAGCCTCACAGATACGCAGTATTTT	CASSQLSTSLTDTQYF
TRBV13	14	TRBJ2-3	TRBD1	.	TGTGCCAGCAGCCGTGACAGGGGCACTGATACGCAGTATTTT	CASSRDRGTDTQYF
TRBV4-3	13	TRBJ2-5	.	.	TGCGCCAGCAGCCCGACCCCCTTAAGGGAGCAGTACTTC	CASSPTPLREQYF
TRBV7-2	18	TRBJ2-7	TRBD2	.	TGTGCCAGCAGCCTCGGACTAGCGGGAGGGCGCGGGTCCTACGAGCAGTACTTC	CASSLGLAGGRGSYEQYF
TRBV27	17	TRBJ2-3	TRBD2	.	TGTGCCAGCAGTCCTCTCGCGGTAGCGGGCCCCACAGATACGCAGTATTTT	CASSPLAVAGPTDTQYF
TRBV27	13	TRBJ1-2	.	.	TGTGCCAGCAGTTTATCGATAGGGAGCGGCTACACCTTC	CASSLSIGSGYTF
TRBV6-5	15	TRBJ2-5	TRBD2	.	TGTGCCAGCAAGATTAGCGGGGGAAACCAAGAGACCCAGTACTTC	CASKISGGNQETQYF
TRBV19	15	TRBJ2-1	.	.	TGTGCCAGTAGTATAGGTGTGAGCTCCTACAATGAGCAGTTCTTC	CASSIGVSSYNEQFF
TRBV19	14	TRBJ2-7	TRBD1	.	TGTGCCAGTAGGCCGGGACAGGGGGCCTACGAGCAGTACTTC	CASRPGQGAYEQYF
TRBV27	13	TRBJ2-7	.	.	TGTGCCAGCAGTTTAGGACCGAACGGCGAGCAGTACTTC	CASSLGPNGEQYF
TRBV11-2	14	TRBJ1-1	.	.	TGTGCCAGCAGGCCGCGGGGGGTGGATACTGAAGCTTTCTTT	CASRPRGVDTEAFF
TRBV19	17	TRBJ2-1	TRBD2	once	TGTTCAGCAGGGGACCCTAGCGGGAGATCTTCCTACAATGAGCAGTTCTTC	CSAGDPSGRSSYNEQFF
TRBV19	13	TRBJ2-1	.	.	TGTGCCAGTAACAAGGGGGTCAACAATGAGCAGTTCTTC	CASNKGVNNEQFF
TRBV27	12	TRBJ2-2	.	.	TGTGCCAGCAGTCACCCCCCCGGGGAGCTGTTTTTT	CASSHPPGELFF
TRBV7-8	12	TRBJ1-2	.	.	TGTGCCAGCAGCTTAGGCGGCGGTGGCTACACCTTC	CASSLGGGGYTF
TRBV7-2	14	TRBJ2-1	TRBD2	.	TGTGCCAGCAGCCTGACTAGCGGGGGGAATGAGCAGTTCTTC	CASSLTSGGNEQFF
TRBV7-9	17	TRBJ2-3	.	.	TGTGCCAGCAGCGGCCCGGACAGCCCGAGGACCACAGATACGCAGTATTTT	CASSGPDSPRTTDTQYF
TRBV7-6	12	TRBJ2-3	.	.	TGTGCCAGCAGCCCTTTAGCAGATACGCAGTATTTT	CASSPLADTQYF
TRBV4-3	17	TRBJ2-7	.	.	TGCGCCAGCAGCCAAGAGGGTGTCTTCTCTAGCTCCTACGAGCAGTACTTC	CASSQEGVFSSSYEQYF
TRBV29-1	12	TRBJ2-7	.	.	TGCAGCGTTCGGGGACAAGGACACGAGCAGTACTTC	CSVRGQGHEQYF
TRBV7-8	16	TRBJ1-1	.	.	TGTGCCAGCAGCTTAGAGGGGCAGGGAACGAACACTGAAGCTTTCTTT	CASSLEGQGTNTEAFF
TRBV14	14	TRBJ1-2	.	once	TGTGCCAGCAGCCAAGATACGGGGGACTATGGCTACACCTTC	CASSQDTGDYGYTF
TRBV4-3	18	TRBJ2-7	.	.	TGCGCCAGCAGCCAAGATGGGGTAGGGGACCGAGCCTTCTACGAGCAGTACTTC	CASSQDGVGDRAFYEQYF
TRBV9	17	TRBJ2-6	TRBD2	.	TGTGCCAGCACCCCCACGGGAGGTGTCTCTGGGGCCAACGTCCTGACTTTC	CASTPTGGVSGANVLTF
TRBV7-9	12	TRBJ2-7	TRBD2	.	TGTGCCACGGTGAGCGGGGGGAACGAGCAGTACTTC	CATVSGGNEQYF
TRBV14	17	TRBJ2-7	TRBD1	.	TGTGCCAGCAGCCAAGCCCCCCAGGACAGGAGCTCCTACGAGCAGTACTTC	CASSQAPQDRSSYEQYF
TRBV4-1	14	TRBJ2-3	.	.	TGCGCCAGCAGTCATCTAGCGTTCACAGATACGCAGTATTTT	CASSHLAFTDTQYF
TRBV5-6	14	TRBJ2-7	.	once	TGTGCCAGCAGCTTGGGGGCGCAGCCCTACGAGCAGTACTTC	CASSLGAQPYEQYF
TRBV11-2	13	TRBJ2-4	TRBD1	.	TGTGCCAGCAGCTCGGACAGGGGGGACATTCAGTACTTC	CASSSDRGDIQYF
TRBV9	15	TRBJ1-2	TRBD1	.	TGTGCCAGCAGCGTAACAGGACAGGGGCGCTATGGCTACACCTTC	CASSVTGQGRYGYTF
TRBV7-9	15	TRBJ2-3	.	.	TGTGCCAGCAGCTTAGAGGGCGGGAGCACAGATACGCAGTATTTT	CASSLEGGSTDTQYF